This T cell receptor (beta chain) stems from a study of regulatory T cells in long-lasting Graves disease. The TCR beta library used iRepertoire HTBI primers with Arm-PCR amplification of CDR3. TCRdb redid the calling of the multiplex PCR reads with MiXCR, one entry per CDR3 protein. Among roughly 360,000 distinct CDR3 sequences listed, about an eighth were seen once. Between the trimmed V and J ends, which lost 5 bases and 0 bases, there was a span of 8 bases. This CDR3 contains 14 residues. Stated time point: newly diagnosed GD, antithyroid drugs for less than 3 months. The TCR library was made from RNA that had been extracted from PBMCs in TRIzol. This clonotype showed up many times. A further study also used this sample, focusing on T cells in Graves' hyperthyroidism and ophthalmopathy. That paper notes: No progression to ophthalmopathy during 18 months of follow-up defined stable disease.

Sequenced here: peripheral blood mononuclear cells (PBMCs), sampled at new diagnosis, from a patient treated with antithyroid drugs. This receptor was identified in a woman between 18 and 30 years old with Graves disease. The chain uses TRBV12-3 or TRBV12-4 and TRBJ2-1; D remains unclear. The DNA of the CDR3 is TGTGCCAGCAGTGCCCCCCCCTCCTACAATGAGCAGTTCTTC. Protein: CASSAPPSYNEQFF.